This T cell receptor (beta chain) appears in the sequencing data of a study of cytotoxic CD8 clonotypes in ibrutinib-treated CLL. Clones were sequenced by immunoSEQ multiplex PCR, and TCRdb holds only the in-frame ones, with some missing. This table has about 200,000 clones, over 60% appearing once. With 3 bases removed from V and 8 bases from J, the gap between germline ends came to 7 bases. This CDR3 is 11 amino acids long. Germline V gives CDR1 LNHDA, CDR2 SQIVND (reference sequence). This chain connects TRBV19 to TRBJ1-1; D is unresolved. This receptor was obtained from a human donor with chronic lymphocytic leukemia. This specimen was PBMCs, taken after 24 months of ibrutinib treatment. CDR3 sequence: CASSMSSEAFF. As DNA, the CDR3 is TGTGCCAGTAGTATGAGTTCCGAAGCTTTCTTT.